Below, 32 T cell receptor beta chains from the same sample are listed, as sequenced in a study of breast tumors, draining lymph nodes, adjacent tissues. The lymph nodes were axillary draining lymph nodes from breast cancer patients. TCRdb used MiXCR to reprocess the multiplex PCR reads, holding one entry per CDR3 protein. The sample lists approximately 210,000 distinct CDR3 sequences; under 35% were seen once. Material for sequencing was axillary lymph node tissue. The receptors were sampled from a female donor with breast cancer. Some clones in this sample may be carry-over from other donors' samples.

This clonotype was seen many times. The chain has TRBV7-9 and TRBJ2-1; D possibly corresponds to TRBD1 (6 bases). Germline loops: CDR1 SEHNR, CDR2 FQNEAQ (reference sequence). V gave up 6 bases and J gave up 7 bases, with 10 bases separating them. The CDR3 loop spans 12 amino acids. The CDR3 region has the DNA TGTGCCAGCAGTCACGGACAGAATGAGCAGTTCTTC. Translating gives CASSHGQNEQFF.

The chain combines TRBV6-2 or TRBV6-3 with TRBJ2-1; maybe TRBD2 (6 bases). Germline CDR1 reads MNHEY; CDR2 reads SVGEGT. The CDR3 spans 11 residues. V gave up 7 bases and J gave up 11 bases, with 12 bases separating them. The CDR3: CASNPGTQQFF. The CDR3 bases are TGTGCCAGCAACCCCGGGACTCAGCAGTTCTTC.

This clonotype was picked up many times. This rearrangement joins TRBV6-5 to TRBJ2-1, with D perhaps TRBD2 (6 bases). Germline V gives CDR1 MNHEY, CDR2 SVGAGI. The CDR3 contains 16 residues. Trimming stripped 0 bases from V and 5 bases from J, with 14 bases between. The CDR3 reads CASSYSKPGGDNEQFF. In DNA form, the CDR3 reads TGTGCCAGCAGTTACTCGAAACCAGGAGGGGACAATGAGCAGTTCTTC.

The chain links TRBV15 to TRBJ1-2; 9 bases line up with TRBD1. The CDR3 is 17 residues long. Germline values: CDR1 LNHNV, CDR2 YYDKDF (reference sequence). V lost 0 bases to trimming and J lost 1 base; unmatched junction nucleotides: 6. The CDR3 nucleotides are TGTGCCACCAGCAGAGAAATCGGGACAGGGCTTAACTATGGCTACACCTTC. The encoded protein is CATSREIGTGLNYGYTF. Complete variable domain (other parts from reference TRBV15 and TRBJ1-2): DAMVIQNPRYQVTQFGKPVTLSCSQTLNHNVMYWYQQKSSQAPKLLFHYYDKDFNNEADTPDNFQSRRPNTSFCFLDIRSPGLGDTAMYLCATSREIGTGLNYGYTFGSGTRLTVV.

Comment on this clonotype: Given a much more abundant clone one base away, this may be a read error. V is TRBV6-4 and J is TRBJ2-3, with 8 bases lining up with TRBD1. The CDR3 length is 16 residues. Germline loops: CDR1 MRHNA, CDR2 SNTAGT. As DNA, the CDR3 is TGTGCCAGCAGTGACGGGACAGGATCCCGCACAGATACGCAGTGTTTT. As protein: CASSDGTGSRTDTQCF.

The sample holds many counts of this clonotype. The J gene is TRBJ1-6, the V gene TRBV28, with TRBD1 matching 9 bases. The CDR3 is 15 residues long. The J segment lost 9 bases and the V segment lost 6 bases, leaving 9 bases of the junction unmatched. Germline V CDR1 and CDR2: MDHEN, SYDVKM. The CDR3 DNA reads as TGTGCCAGCAGAGGGGACAGGGTTGGCGCTTCACCCCTCCACTTT. Amino acids: CASRGDRVGASPLHF.

This clonotype was picked up many times. The chain combines TRBV7-3 with TRBJ2-3, with 8 positions matching TRBD2. This CDR3 has 16 amino acids. The trim removed 1 base at V and 1 base at J, leaving 4 bases unmatched. CDR1 is SGHTA and CDR2 is FQGTGA in the germline V gene. The DNA of the CDR3 is TGTGCCAGCAGCTTAAGGCGGGGGGCCGGCACAGATACGCAGTATTTT. Protein sequence: CASSLRRGAGTDTQYF.

The rearrangement uses TRBV5-1 and TRBJ1-2, with 7 nucleotides matching TRBD1. With V trimmed by 0 bases and J by 4 bases, 6 bases remained unmatched. The CDR3 is 15 residues long. CDR1 and CDR2 (germline): SGHRS, YFSETQ. The CDR3 bases are TGCGCCAGCAGCTTGGGCAGGGGGTCGAGCTATGGCTACACCTTC. Translation: CASSLGRGSSYGYTF.

This clonotype was detected ten times or more. The V call is TRBV12-5, the J call TRBJ2-2; D not resolved. V was pared by 7 bases and J by 4 bases, with 19 bases between. Germline CDR1 and CDR2: LGHNT and FRNRAP. This CDR3 is 16 amino acids long. CDR3 DNA sequence: TGTGCTAGTGCCATGGCCGGCGGCCGGAGCACCGGGGAGCTGTTTTTT. It yields the protein CASAMAGGRSTGELFF.

This clonotype was recorded many times. The chain couples TRBV12-3 or TRBV12-4 to TRBJ2-5, with D uncertain. There are 13 residues in the CDR3. The V end lost 6 bases, the J end lost 0 bases, and 8 bases lay between the germline ends. The CDR3 reads CASSNKDQETQYF. CDR3 nucleotides: TGTGCCAGCAGCAACAAAGACCAAGAGACCCAGTACTTC.

The chain recombines TRBV24-1 with TRBJ2-7; TRBD2 matches at 8 bases. J lost 4 bases, V lost 5 bases, and 27 bases had no gene match. Germline assignment: CDR1 KGHDR and CDR2 SFDVKD. The CDR3 runs to 21 residues. The CDR3 reads CATSATLTIVGDISGSYEQYF. In DNA form, the CDR3 reads TGTGCCACCAGTGCGACCCTCACCATCGTTGGGGATATCAGCGGGAGTTACGAGCAGTACTTC.

This clonotype was counted only a few times. It may be a read error: a sequence one base away is much more abundant. Likely a read error: the CDR3 ends without its conserved phenylalanine or tryptophan. The chain joins TRBV19 to TRBJ2-7; D could derive from TRBD1 or TRBD2 (5 bases each). Trimming removed 5 bases from V and 3 bases from J, with 20 bases in between. The germline V gene encodes CDR1 LNHDA and CDR2 SQIVND (reference sequence). The CDR3 runs 16 residues. CDR3 protein: CASSREGAGSSYEQYS. In DNA form, the CDR3 reads TGTGCCAGTAGTCGGGAAGGGGCCGGTAGCAGCTACGAGCAGTACTCC.

The V gene is TRBV12-3 or TRBV12-4, the J gene TRBJ1-6; TRBD1 matches at 9 bases. The junction had 5 bases not matched to a gene; V was cut back by 1 base and J by 10 bases. This CDR3 has 15 residues. The CDR3 DNA sequence: TGTGCCAGCAGTTTAGGGACAGGGGTAGGATCACCCCTCCACTTT. Its translation: CASSLGTGVGSPLHF.

Many counts were recorded for this clonotype. The genes are TRBV10-3 and TRBJ2-1; no definite D call. Trimming pared 3 bases from V and 5 bases from J, leaving 8 bases between. The CDR3 is made up of 13 amino acids. Germline assignment: CDR1 ENHRY and CDR2 SYGVKD. CDR3 sequence reads: CAISDSQHNEQFF. The CDR3 coding sequence is TGTGCCATCAGTGATAGTCAACACAATGAGCAGTTCTTC.

This chain uses TRBV7-3 with TRBJ2-3, with TRBD2 matching 9 bases. The junction had 6 bases not matched to a gene; V was cut back by 5 bases and J by 6 bases. This CDR3 region has 14 residues. The germline CDR1 and CDR2 sequences are SGHTA and FQGTGA. The CDR3 bases are TGTGCCAGCAGCGGTAGCGGGGGAATGGATACGCAGTATTTT. Encoded protein: CASSGSGGMDTQYF.

The chain employs TRBV10-3 and TRBJ2-2; 13 positions agree with TRBD2. The length of the CDR3 is 16 residues. V was pared by 6 bases and J by 4 bases, with 5 bases of the junction left unmatched. Germline CDR1 ENHRY, CDR2 SYGVKD. CDR3 nucleotide sequence: TGTGCCATCAGCTGGACTAGCGGGGGAGGCACCGGGGAGCTGTTTTTT. Translation gives CAISWTSGGGTGELFF.

This clonotype was picked up many times. The chain carries TRBV11-3 and TRBJ2-7; D tentatively fits TRBD1 or TRBD2 (5 bases each). V was pared by 5 bases and J by 2 bases, with 13 bases between. Per germline, CDR1 SGHNT and CDR2 YENEEA. This CDR3 spans 14 amino acids. CDR3 DNA: TGTGCCAGCAGCCGAACTCGGGACCCCTACGAGCAGTACTTC. Translating it yields CASSRTRDPYEQYF.

The chain employs TRBV7-9 and TRBJ2-6; TRBD1 might be the D (6 bases). This CDR3 is built from 20 residues. The V gene lost 5 bases and the J gene lost 3 bases, with 26 bases spanning the gap. The V gene's germline CDR1 is SEHNR and CDR2 FQNEAQ (reference sequence). This CDR3 is CASSPTGSGGRVYGANVLTF. The CDR3 bases are TGTGCCAGCAGCCCCACAGGGAGTGGGGGTCGGGTCTATGGGGCCAACGTCCTGACTTTC.

This clonotype occurred a few times. The chain is built from TRBV5-4 and TRBJ2-3; D call uncertain. V was trimmed by 4 bases and J by 5 bases, leaving 8 bases between them. CDR1 is SGHNT and CDR2 is YYREEE in the germline V gene (reference sequence). The CDR3 contains 12 residues. The CDR3 DNA sequence: TGTGCCAGCAGCGTCAGTAGAGATACGCAGTATTTT. This codes for CASSVSRDTQYF.

The sample holds one count of this clonotype. Given a much more abundant clone one base away, this may be a read error. V and J are TRBV6-1 and TRBJ1-2, with TRBD1 matching over 7 bases. The V gene's germline CDR1 is MNHNS and CDR2 SASEGT. The CDR3 covers 12 residues. The CDR3 protein is CATTTGNYCYTF. In nucleotides, the CDR3 is TGTGCCACTACGACAGGGAACTATTGCTACACCTTC.

A remark on this clonotype: Just one base apart from a much larger clone, this may be a read error. V and J are TRBV11-1 and TRBJ2-1, with 9 bases identical to TRBD2. There are 15 residues in the CDR3. The V gene's germline CDR1 is SGHAT and CDR2 FQDESV (reference sequence). CDR3 DNA: TGTGCCAGCAGCTCCTCCGGGACTAGCAGGGGGGCTTCGGTCTTC. Encoded protein: CASSSSGTSRGASVF.

This clonotype has just a few counts. V usage is TRBV6-1 and J usage is TRBJ2-1; D gene uncertain. CDR1 and CDR2 from the germline V gene are MNHNS and SASEGT. The CDR3 runs to 15 residues. V lost 6 bases to trimming and J lost 4 bases, with 16 bases between them. CDR3 in amino acids: CASRRTTLTYNEQFF. Here the CDR3 DNA reads TGTGCCAGCAGGCGTACGACCCTAACATACAATGAGCAGTTCTTC.

This clonotype showed up many times. The genes are TRBV9 and TRBJ2-5, with TRBD2 identical over 11 bases. CDR3 length: 15 amino acids. With V trimmed by 3 bases and J by 0 bases, 1 base remained unmatched. Germline V gene data show CDR1 as SGDLS and CDR2 as YYNGEE. The CDR3 loop is CASSALAGDQETQYF. The CDR3 region has the DNA TGTGCCAGCAGCGCACTAGCGGGGGACCAAGAGACCCAGTACTTC.

This clonotype was seen at least ten times. CDR3: CASGRASGNSYEQYF. The CDR3 DNA reads TGTGCCAGCGGACGGGCTAGCGGGAACTCCTACGAGCAGTACTTC. The chain is built from TRBV7-6 and TRBJ2-7, with 9 bases that match TRBD2. CDR1 is SGHVS, CDR2 FNYEAQ, per germline. Trimming at V came to 8 bases and at J to 0 bases, leaving 8 bases not matched to a gene. The CDR3 extends over 15 amino acids.

This clonotype was seen repeatedly, ten times or more. The gene calls are TRBV24-1 and TRBJ1-2; 8 bases fit TRBD1. Germline values: CDR1 KGHDR, CDR2 SFDVKD. J lost 4 bases, V lost 2 bases, and 2 bases had no gene match. CDR3 length: 14 residues. The CDR3 nucleotides are TGTGCCACCAGTGATTCAGGGGGCGGCTATGGCTACACCTTC. Residues: CATSDSGGGYGYTF.

This clonotype has ten or more counts. A read error may explain this, as a much larger clone is one base away. This chain links TRBV20-1 with TRBJ2-7; the D gene could be TRBD1 or TRBD2 (5 bases each). CDR1 DFQATT and CDR2 SNEGSKA come from the germline V gene (reference sequence). This CDR3 contains 11 residues. The CDR3 loop reads CSARVGVGQSF. CDR3 sequence (DNA): TGCAGTGCTAGGGTGGGGGTAGGGCAGTCCTTC.

In DNA form, the CDR3 reads TGTGCCAGCAGAAGGGAGCTGTTTTTT. Protein: CASRRELFF. The genes are TRBV28 and TRBJ2-2; no clear D. V lost 6 bases, J lost 9 bases, and 2 bases lay in between. In germline, CDR1 is MDHEN, CDR2 SYDVKM. The CDR3 totals 9 residues.

The CDR3 spells CASGTGGSGDTGELFF. The DNA of the CDR3 is TGTGCCAGTGGGACAGGGGGCAGCGGGGACACCGGGGAGCTGTTTTTT. The chain is built from TRBV19 and TRBJ2-2; 12 bases are a match to TRBD1. The CDR3 sequence is 16 residues long. V trimming: 8 bases; J trimming: 3 bases; junction bases outside the gene matches: 7. CDR1 and CDR2 (germline): LNHDA, SQIVND (reference sequence). The complete variable domain, with remaining parts taken from reference TRBV19 and TRBJ2-2, reads DGGITQSPKYLFRKEGQNVTLSCEQNLNHDAMYWYRQDPGQGLRLIYYSQIVNDFQKGDIAEGYSVSREKKESFPLTVTSAQKNPTAFYLCASGTGGSGDTGELFFGEGSRLTVL.

This clonotype was picked up many times. A much larger clone differs from this one at a single base, so this may be a read error. The V call is TRBV20-1, the J call TRBJ1-2; 8 bases are a match to TRBD1. Germline V lookup: CDR1 DFQATT, CDR2 SNEGSKA (reference sequence). This CDR3 contains 12 residues. CDR3 sequence (DNA): TGCAGTGCCTGGACAGGGAACTATGGCTCCACCTTC. Protein product: CSAWTGNYGSTF.

This clonotype was detected once. V and J are TRBV15 and TRBJ2-7; TRBD1 aligns across 12 bases. V dropped 2 bases and J dropped 5; count of bases not matched to a gene: 4. From germline, CDR1 is LNHNV and CDR2 YYDKDF (reference sequence). This CDR3 has 15 residues. CDR3 region: CATSRNRDRGHEQYF. The CDR3 DNA follows: TGTGCCACCAGCAGAAATCGGGACAGGGGGCACGAGCAGTACTTC.

This clonotype appeared a few times. J is TRBJ1-6 and V is TRBV20-1; D perhaps matches TRBD1 (5 bases). In germline, CDR1 is DFQATT, CDR2 SNEGSKA (reference sequence). Trimming stripped 3 bases from V and 10 bases from J, with 13 bases between. The CDR3 consists of 13 residues. CDR3: CSASGGDGSPLHF. CDR3 DNA sequence: TGCAGTGCTAGCGGAGGGGACGGATCACCCCTCCACTTT.

This clonotype turned up a few times. V gene TRBV5-6 combines with J gene TRBJ1-2; possibly TRBD1 for D (6 bases). Trimming stripped 4 bases from V and 5 bases from J, with 24 bases between. CDR1 is SGHDT and CDR2 is YYEEEE in the germline V gene. This CDR3 region has 17 residues. CDR3: CASSTRTAGPNPYGYTF. The CDR3 nucleotides are TGTGCCAGCAGCACCAGGACAGCGGGCCCAAACCCTTATGGCTACACCTTC. The whole variable domain, remainder taken from reference TRBV5-6 and TRBJ1-2, is DAGVTQSPTHLIKTRGQQVTLRCSPKSGHDTVSWYQQALGQGPQFIFQYYEEEERQRGNFPDRFSGHQFPNYSSELNVNALLLGDSALYLCASSTRTAGPNPYGYTFGSGTRLTVV.